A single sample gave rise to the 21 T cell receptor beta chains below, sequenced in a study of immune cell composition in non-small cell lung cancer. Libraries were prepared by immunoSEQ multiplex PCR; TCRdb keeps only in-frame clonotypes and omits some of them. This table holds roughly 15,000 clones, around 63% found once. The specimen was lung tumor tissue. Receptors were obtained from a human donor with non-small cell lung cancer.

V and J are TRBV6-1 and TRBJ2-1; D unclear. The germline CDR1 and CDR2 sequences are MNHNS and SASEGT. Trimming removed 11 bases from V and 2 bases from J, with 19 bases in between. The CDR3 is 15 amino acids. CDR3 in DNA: TGTGCCGGGTCGGTGGGCCCTTCAACCTACAATGAGCAGTTCTTC. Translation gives CAGSVGPSTYNEQFF.

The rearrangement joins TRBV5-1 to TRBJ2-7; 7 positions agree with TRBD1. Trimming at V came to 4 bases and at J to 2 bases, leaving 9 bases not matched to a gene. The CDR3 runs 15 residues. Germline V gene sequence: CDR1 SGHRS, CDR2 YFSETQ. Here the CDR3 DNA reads TGCGCCAGCAGCCCCGGTTGGGACAGACCCTACGAGCAGTACTTC. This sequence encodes CASSPGWDRPYEQYF.

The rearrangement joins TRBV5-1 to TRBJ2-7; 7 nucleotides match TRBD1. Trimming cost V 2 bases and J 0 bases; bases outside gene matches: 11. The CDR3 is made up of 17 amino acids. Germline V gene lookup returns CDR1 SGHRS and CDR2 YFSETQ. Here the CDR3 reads CASSFQSGTAYSYEQYF. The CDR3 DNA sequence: TGCGCCAGCAGCTTCCAATCCGGGACAGCATACTCCTACGAGCAGTACTTC.

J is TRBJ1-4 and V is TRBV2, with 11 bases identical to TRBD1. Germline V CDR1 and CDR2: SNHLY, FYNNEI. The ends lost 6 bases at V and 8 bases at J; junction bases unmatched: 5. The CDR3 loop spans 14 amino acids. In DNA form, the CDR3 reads TGTGCCAGCAGAGGACAGGGGGCGCGAGAAAAACTGTTTTTT. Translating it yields CASRGQGAREKLFF.

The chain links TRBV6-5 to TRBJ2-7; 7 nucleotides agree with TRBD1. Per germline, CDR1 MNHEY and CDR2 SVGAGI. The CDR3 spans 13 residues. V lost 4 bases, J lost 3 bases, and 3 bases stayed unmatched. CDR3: CASSSTGDYEQYF. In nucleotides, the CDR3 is TGTGCCAGCAGTTCTACAGGGGACTACGAGCAGTACTTC.

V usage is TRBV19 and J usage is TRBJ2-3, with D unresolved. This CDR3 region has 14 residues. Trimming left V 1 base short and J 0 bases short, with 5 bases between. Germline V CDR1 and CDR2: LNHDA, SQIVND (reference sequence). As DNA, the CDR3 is TGTGCCAGTAGTATAGCGGGTAGCACAGATACGCAGTATTTT. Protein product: CASSIAGSTDTQYF.

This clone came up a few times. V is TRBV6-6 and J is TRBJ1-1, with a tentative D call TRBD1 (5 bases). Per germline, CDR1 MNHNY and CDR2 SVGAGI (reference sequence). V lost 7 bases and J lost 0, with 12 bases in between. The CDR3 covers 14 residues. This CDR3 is CASTTTVLNTEAFF. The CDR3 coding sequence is TGTGCCAGCACAACGACAGTGCTGAACACTGAAGCTTTCTTT.

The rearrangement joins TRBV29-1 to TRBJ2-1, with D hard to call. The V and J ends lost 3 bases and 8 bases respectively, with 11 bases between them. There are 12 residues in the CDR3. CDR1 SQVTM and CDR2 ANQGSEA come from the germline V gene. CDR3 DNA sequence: TGCAGCGTTGATAAGTTAAGCGATGAGCAGTTCTTC. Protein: CSVDKLSDEQFF.

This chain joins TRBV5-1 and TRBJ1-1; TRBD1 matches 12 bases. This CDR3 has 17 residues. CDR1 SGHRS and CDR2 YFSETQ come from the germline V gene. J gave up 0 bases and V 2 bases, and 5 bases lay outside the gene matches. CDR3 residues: CASSLTGTGGMNTEAFF. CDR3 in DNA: TGCGCCAGCAGCTTAACCGGGACAGGGGGCATGAACACTGAAGCTTTCTTT.

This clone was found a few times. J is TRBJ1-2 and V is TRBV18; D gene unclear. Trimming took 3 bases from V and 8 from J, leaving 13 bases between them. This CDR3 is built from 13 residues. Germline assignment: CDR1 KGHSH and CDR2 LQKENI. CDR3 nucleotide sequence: TGTGCCAGCTCACCGGGCGCATCGGGGGGCTACACCTTC. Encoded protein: CASSPGASGGYTF.

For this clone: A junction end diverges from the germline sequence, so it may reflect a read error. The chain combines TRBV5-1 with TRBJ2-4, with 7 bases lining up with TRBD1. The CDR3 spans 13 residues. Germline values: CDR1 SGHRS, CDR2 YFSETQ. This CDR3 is CASSKGTAEPSSF. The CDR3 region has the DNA TGCGCCAGCAGCAAAGGGACAGCTGAGCCATCTTCGTTC.

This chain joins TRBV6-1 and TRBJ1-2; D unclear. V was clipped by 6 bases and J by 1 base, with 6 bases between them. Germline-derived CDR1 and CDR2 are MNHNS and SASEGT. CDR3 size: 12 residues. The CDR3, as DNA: TGTGCCAGCAGGTACAGTAACTATGGCTACACCTTC. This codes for CASRYSNYGYTF.

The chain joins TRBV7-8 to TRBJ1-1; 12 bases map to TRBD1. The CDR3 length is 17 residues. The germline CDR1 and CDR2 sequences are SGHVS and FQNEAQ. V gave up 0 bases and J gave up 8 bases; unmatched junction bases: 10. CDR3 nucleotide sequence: TGTGCCAGCAGCTTAGCGAGTGTCGGGGACAGGGGGCCCGAAGCTTTCTTT. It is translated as CASSLASVGDRGPEAFF.

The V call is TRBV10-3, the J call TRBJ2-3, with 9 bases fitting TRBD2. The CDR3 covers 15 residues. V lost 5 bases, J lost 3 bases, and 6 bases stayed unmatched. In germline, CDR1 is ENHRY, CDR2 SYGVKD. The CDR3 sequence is CAISLAGEITDTQYF. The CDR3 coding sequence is TGTGCCATCAGTTTAGCGGGGGAAATTACAGATACGCAGTATTTT.

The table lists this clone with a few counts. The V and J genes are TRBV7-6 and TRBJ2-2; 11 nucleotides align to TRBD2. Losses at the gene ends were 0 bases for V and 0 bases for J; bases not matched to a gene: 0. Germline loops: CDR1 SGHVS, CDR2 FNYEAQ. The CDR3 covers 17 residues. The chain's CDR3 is CASSLATSGANTGELFF. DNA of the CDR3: TGTGCCAGCAGCTTAGCGACTAGCGGGGCGAACACCGGGGAGCTGTTTTTT.

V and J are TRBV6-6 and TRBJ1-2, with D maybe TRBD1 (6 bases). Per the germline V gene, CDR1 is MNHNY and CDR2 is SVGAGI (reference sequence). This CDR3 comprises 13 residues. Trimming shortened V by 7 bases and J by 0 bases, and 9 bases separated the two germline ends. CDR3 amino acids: CASTGQPNYGYTF. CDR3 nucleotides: TGTGCCAGCACTGGACAGCCTAACTATGGCTACACCTTC.

The CDR3 bases are TGCGCCAGCAGCCCAGAGGGACAGCCTAACACTGAAGCTTTCTTT. Translating gives CASSPEGQPNTEAFF. The V and J genes are TRBV5-1 and TRBJ1-1; 7 bases map to TRBD1. CDR1 and CDR2 from the germline V gene are SGHRS and YFSETQ. The CDR3 covers 15 residues. Losses at the gene ends were 4 bases for V and 2 bases for J; bases not matched to a gene: 8.

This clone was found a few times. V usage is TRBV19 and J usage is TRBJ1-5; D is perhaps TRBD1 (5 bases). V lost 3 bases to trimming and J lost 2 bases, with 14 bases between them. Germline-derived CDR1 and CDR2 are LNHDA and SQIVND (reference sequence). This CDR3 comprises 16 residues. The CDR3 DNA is TGTGCCAGTAGTATCAGCCAGGGAAGGGGCAATCAGCCCCAGCATTTT. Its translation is CASSISQGRGNQPQHF.

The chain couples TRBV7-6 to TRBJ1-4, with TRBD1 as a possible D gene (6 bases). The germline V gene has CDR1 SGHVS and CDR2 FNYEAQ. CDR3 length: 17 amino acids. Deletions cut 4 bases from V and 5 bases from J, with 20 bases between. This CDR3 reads CASSSTYPGGRNEKLFF. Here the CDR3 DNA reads TGTGCCAGCAGCTCCACGTACCCGGGGGGGCGCAATGAAAAACTGTTTTTT. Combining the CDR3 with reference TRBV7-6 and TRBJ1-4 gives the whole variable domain GAGVSQSPRYKVTKRGQDVALRCDPISGHVSLYWYRQALGQGPEFLTYFNYEAQQDKSGLPNDRFSAERPEGSISTLTIQRTEQRDSAMYRCASSSTYPGGRNEKLFFGSGTQLSVL.

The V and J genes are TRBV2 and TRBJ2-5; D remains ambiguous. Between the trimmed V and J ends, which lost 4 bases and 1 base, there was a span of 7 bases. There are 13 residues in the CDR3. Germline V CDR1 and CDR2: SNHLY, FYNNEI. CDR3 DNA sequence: TGTGCCAGCAGTGCTGCAGTCCAAGAGACCCAGTACTTC. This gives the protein CASSAAVQETQYF.

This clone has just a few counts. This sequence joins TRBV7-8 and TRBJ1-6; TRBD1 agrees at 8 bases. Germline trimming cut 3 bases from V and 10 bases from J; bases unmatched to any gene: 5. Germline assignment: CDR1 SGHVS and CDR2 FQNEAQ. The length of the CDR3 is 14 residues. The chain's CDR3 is CASSFQGADSPLHF. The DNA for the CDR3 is TGTGCCAGCAGCTTTCAGGGGGCCGACTCACCCCTCCACTTT.